The next 20 T cell receptor beta chains were all read from a single sample in a study of CD8+ T cells in alopecia areata. Once RNA had been extracted, it was reverse transcribed into cDNA to act as the sequencing template. The protocol was immunoSEQ multiplex PCR, while the TCRdb copy is restricted to in-frame clones and leaves out a portion. Of 150,000 to 200,000 clones listed, roughly 60% are singletons. Treatment reported: oral pan-JAK inhibitor, 5-10 mg twice daily. Sequencing used CD4+ T cells sorted from blood, obtained between weeks 47 and 50, from a patient treated with tofacitinib. All receptors come from a human donor with alopecia areata.

The chain employs TRBV30 and TRBJ1-2, with D possibly TRBD1 on 6 matching bases. The CDR3 covers 10 residues. The germline CDR1 and CDR2 sequences are GTSNPN and SVGIG (reference sequence). The CDR3 spells CATPTGGYTF. The CDR3 DNA sequence: TGTGCTACCCCGACAGGTGGCTACACCTTC. Using reference TRBV30 and TRBJ1-2 for the parts outside the CDR3, the full variable domain is SQTIHQWPATLVQPVGSPLSLECTVEGTSNPNLYWYRQAAGRGLQLLFYSVGIGQISSEVPQNLSASRPQDRQFILSSKKLLLSDSGFYLCATPTGGYTFGSGTRLTVV.

This chain joins TRBV30 and TRBJ2-2, with D uncertain. Deletions cut 3 bases from V and 1 base from J, with 12 bases between. CDR1 is GTSNPN and CDR2 is SVGIG in the germline V gene (reference sequence). This CDR3 spans 15 amino acids. Here the CDR3 DNA reads TGTGCCTGGAGAACCCCCGGGCTGAACACCGGGGAGCTGTTTTTT. Protein: CAWRTPGLNTGELFF.

V and J are TRBV30 and TRBJ1-4, with 9 nucleotides matching TRBD1. This CDR3 region has 15 residues. The V gene's germline CDR1 is GTSNPN and CDR2 SVGIG (reference sequence). Trimming removed 2 bases from V and 7 bases from J; junction bases left unmatched: 8. Here the CDR3 reads CAWSSVGQGSEKLFF. The CDR3, as DNA: TGTGCCTGGAGTTCTGTCGGACAGGGGAGTGAAAAACTGTTTTTT.

This chain connects TRBV27 to TRBJ2-2; D possibly corresponds to TRBD1 (6 bases). CDR3 length: 13 residues. V was cut by 5 bases and J by 4 bases, with 8 bases left in between. The germline V gene encodes CDR1 MNHEY and CDR2 SMNVEV (reference sequence). For the CDR3, the DNA is TGTGCCAGCAGTATGACAGGCACCGGGGAGCTGTTTTTT. Translated, it gives CASSMTGTGELFF.

The chain uses TRBV4-3 and TRBJ2-3; no clear D gene. Trimming cost V 6 bases and J 0 bases, with 7 bases left between them. The CDR3 covers 13 residues. The germline gives CDR1 LGHNA, CDR2 YSLEER. CDR3 residues: CASSPKSTDTQYF. The CDR3 DNA is TGCGCCAGCAGTCCTAAAAGCACAGATACGCAGTATTTT.

This chain uses TRBV7-2 with TRBJ1-2, with D possibly matching TRBD1 (5 bases). In germline, CDR1 is SGHTA, CDR2 FQGNSA. This CDR3 spans 14 amino acids. The V end lost 3 bases, the J end lost 6 bases, and 14 bases lay between the germline ends. For the CDR3, the DNA is TGTGCCAGCAGCTTTCAGGGAAATCTTCATGGCTACACCTTC. Its translation is CASSFQGNLHGYTF.

CDR3 amino acids: CASSTGLAGGPVSNEQFF. CDR3 bases: TGTGCCAGCAGCACGGGACTAGCGGGGGGGCCGGTTAGCAATGAGCAGTTCTTC. The V gene is TRBV7-7, the J gene TRBJ2-1; 16 bases align to TRBD2. CDR1 is SSHAT and CDR2 is FNYEAQ in the germline V gene (reference sequence). The CDR3 runs to 18 residues. Germline trimming cut 5 bases from V and 6 bases from J; bases unmatched to any gene: 10.

CDR3 loop: CSVYGAYSGANVLTF. In DNA form, the CDR3 reads TGCAGCGTTTATGGGGCTTACTCTGGGGCCAACGTCCTGACTTTC. The chain is built from TRBV29-1 and TRBJ2-6; TRBD1 is a possible D gene (5 bases). CDR1 is SQVTM and CDR2 is ANQGSEA in the germline V gene. The CDR3 length is 15 residues. Trimming stripped 5 bases from V and 0 bases from J, with 11 bases between.

This clone was detected only once. This chain links TRBV29-1 with TRBJ2-3; possible D gene TRBD2, 5 bases. This CDR3 is built from 13 residues. The ends were cut back, 5 bases at V and 1 base at J, with 10 bases in the middle. Looked up from germline, CDR1 is SQVTM and CDR2 is ANQGSEA. In DNA form, the CDR3 reads TGCAGCGTTTCAACGCGGGGCACAGATACGCAGTATTTT. Amino acid sequence: CSVSTRGTDTQYF.

The chain couples TRBV5-1 to TRBJ1-5; D possibly corresponds to TRBD1 (5 bases). The germline V gene has CDR1 SGHRS and CDR2 YFSETQ. Trimming stripped 0 bases from V and 3 bases from J, with 10 bases between. The CDR3 length is 15 residues. The CDR3 coding sequence is TGCGCCAGCAGCTTGGCCGGGACCGACAATCAGCCCCAGCATTTT. Protein: CASSLAGTDNQPQHF.

The chain couples TRBV7-8 to TRBJ2-1; D may match TRBD1 or TRBD2 (6 bases each). Germline lookup yields CDR1 SGHVS and CDR2 FQNEAQ. Trimming took 2 bases from V and 8 from J, leaving 10 bases between them. The CDR3 is 13 amino acids. The chain's CDR3 is CASSLSRGDEQFF. CDR3 bases: TGTGCCAGCAGCTTAAGTAGGGGGGATGAGCAGTTCTTC.

The gene calls are TRBV27 and TRBJ1-4; 8 positions agree with TRBD1. V dropped 6 bases and J dropped 3; count of bases not matched to a gene: 3. The CDR3 contains 14 residues. Germline values: CDR1 MNHEY, CDR2 SMNVEV (reference sequence). CDR3 DNA: TGTGCCAGCAGGACAGGGGTGCCTAATGAAAAACTGTTTTTT. This codes for CASRTGVPNEKLFF.

This chain links TRBV29-1 with TRBJ1-1; D is unresolved. Germline CDR1 reads SQVTM; CDR2 reads ANQGSEA. The CDR3 extends over 13 amino acids. Trimming pared 7 bases from V and 1 base from J, leaving 13 bases between. CDR3 in amino acids: CSAEDRKNTEAFF. The CDR3 region has the DNA TGCAGCGCCGAGGACCGAAAGAACACTGAAGCTTTCTTT.

V and J are TRBV29-1 and TRBJ2-5; TRBD2 matches at 7 bases. J lost 4 bases, V lost 4 bases, and 9 bases had no gene match. Germline loops: CDR1 SQVTM, CDR2 ANQGSEA. The CDR3 consists of 14 residues. CDR3 amino acids: CSVAASGSGETQYF. The CDR3 DNA follows: TGCAGCGTTGCGGCTAGCGGATCAGGAGAGACCCAGTACTTC.

This chain connects TRBV4-3 to TRBJ1-2; D remains ambiguous. Germline assignment: CDR1 LGHNA and CDR2 YSLEER. The CDR3 has 17 residues. Trimming removed 1 base at V and 2 bases at J, with 17 bases between. DNA for the CDR3: TGCGCCAGCAGCCAAGCTAAGTTCCGGCCTGGGAACTATGGCTACACCTTC. Translated, it gives CASSQAKFRPGNYGYTF.

V and J are TRBV7-9 and TRBJ2-3; D gene ambiguous. CDR3 length: 14 amino acids. Germline-derived CDR1 and CDR2 are SEHNR and FQNEAQ (reference sequence). The ends were cut back, 5 bases at V and 3 bases at J, with 12 bases in the middle. The CDR3 DNA follows: TGTGCCAGCAGCCGAGAGACGAGGACAGATACGCAGTATTTT. Translating it yields CASSRETRTDTQYF. Supplemented by reference TRBV7-9 and TRBJ2-3, the full variable domain reads DTGVSQNPRHKITKRGQNVTFRCDPISEHNRLYWYRQTLGQGPEFLTYFQNEAQLEKSRLLSDRFSAERPKGSFSTLEIQRTEQGDSAMYLCASSRETRTDTQYFGPGTRLTVL.

The genes are TRBV7-2 and TRBJ1-1; D call uncertain. CDR1 and CDR2 from the germline V gene are SGHTA and FQGNSA. Between the trimmed V and J ends, which lost 5 bases and 0 bases, there was a span of 10 bases. CDR3 length: 14 amino acids. The CDR3 DNA sequence: TGTGCCAGCAGCCCAGCAGCAGTGAACACTGAAGCTTTCTTT. It codes for CASSPAAVNTEAFF.

This clone turned up a few times. This chain joins TRBV7-9 and TRBJ2-7; D call uncertain. CDR3 length: 14 amino acids. V was cut by 4 bases and J by 0 bases, with 10 bases left in between. The germline V gene encodes CDR1 SEHNR and CDR2 FQNEAQ (reference sequence). The CDR3 nucleotides are TGTGCCAGCAGCTGGGATGGGCCCTCCTACGAGCAGTACTTC. Translating it yields CASSWDGPSYEQYF.

The rearrangement links TRBV7-3 to TRBJ2-3; the match to TRBD1 covers 10 bases. Losses at the gene ends were 4 bases for V and 2 bases for J; bases not matched to a gene: 9. The V gene's germline CDR1 is SGHTA and CDR2 FQGTGA. The CDR3 extends over 17 amino acids. The CDR3 coding sequence is TGTGCCAGCAGCTCCTTCCCGGGACAGGGGATCACAGATACGCAGTATTTT. Encoded protein: CASSSFPGQGITDTQYF.

This clone was seen more than once but under ten times. The CDR3 nucleotides read TGTGCCAGCAGCTTGGGACTAGCTGGAAATGAGCAGTTCTTC. Its protein is CASSLGLAGNEQFF. This chain uses TRBV7-2 with TRBJ2-1; 9 nucleotides line up with TRBD2. This CDR3 has 14 residues. Germline values: CDR1 SGHTA, CDR2 FQGNSA. The V and J ends lost 3 bases and 7 bases, in that order; junction bases with no gene match: 4.